This is a list of T cell receptor beta chains from one sample in a study of blood T cells in healthy people across ages. TCRdb re-called the 5' RACE reads through MiXCR, storing one row per CDR3 protein. The sample has hundreds of thousands of distinct CDR3 sequences, more than 40% seen once. Sample: blood. Source of these receptors: a man aged 55 to 69 in good health. The CDR3 runs from the conserved cysteine through the conserved F or W. The order of the fields is D gene, clone size, J gene, V gene, CDR3 DNA, CDR3 protein. The D gene is left open where the match is weak. Where a row states a size, it is once, few, many or the class of an expanded clone; other rows omit it.

>NA|few|TRBJ2-5|TRBV6-2/TRBV6-3
TGTGCCAGCTGCACGGGGGGCGCCCTCCAAGAGACCCAGTACTTC
CASCTGGALQETQYF
>NA|once|TRBJ2-3|TRBV4-1
TGCGCCAGCAGCCGAAGACTGTCTAGCACAGATACGCAGTATTTT
CASSRRLSSTDTQYF
>TRBD2|NA|TRBJ2-1|TRBV27
TGTGCCAGCAGTTTCCTGACTAGCGGGGGGTACAATGAGCGGTTCTTC
CASSFLTSGGYNERFF
>TRBD1|few|TRBJ2-4|TRBV9
TGTGCCAGCAGCGAGTGGGACAGAGGTGAGCAGTACTTC
CASSEWDRGEQYF
>NA|NA|TRBJ2-3|TRBV9
TGTGCCAGCAGCGAAGGGCCCACAGATACGCAGTATTTT
CASSEGPTDTQYF
>NA|once|TRBJ2-5|TRBV15
TGTGCCACCAGCAGAGGGACAGAGGGAACCCAGTACTTC
CATSRGTEGTQYF
>NA|NA|TRBJ2-5|TRBV12-3/TRBV12-4
TGTGCCAGCAGTCCTGACAGAGCGCGGGAGACCCAGTACTTC
CASSPDRARETQYF
>TRBD1|NA|TRBJ2-7|TRBV7-9
TGTGCCAGCAGCTTAATCTCGGGACAGGGAAACGAGCAGTACTTC
CASSLISGQGNEQYF
>NA|many|TRBJ2-7|TRBV7-9
TGTGCCAGCAGCCCTAGTAATACCTACGAGCAGTACTTC
CASSPSNTYEQYF
>NA|NA|TRBJ1-4|TRBV20-1
TGCAGTGCTCCCGACAGAGAAAAGTCGCCGACTAATGAAAAACTGTTTTTT
CSAPDREKSPTNEKLFF
>TRBD2|NA|TRBJ2-5|TRBV24-1
TGTGCCTCTTCACGCTCCGGGGGGGGGACCCAGTACTTC
CASSRSGGGTQYF
>NA|NA|TRBJ2-2|TRBV11-3
TGTGCCAGCAGCTTAGCAGTCTGGGGCCAGAACACCGGGGAGCTGTTTTTT
CASSLAVWGQNTGELFF
>TRBD1|NA|TRBJ2-5|TRBV7-8
TGTGCCAGCAGCTCAGACGAGACAGGGGTTAACCAGTACTTC
CASSSDETGVNQYF
>NA|NA|TRBJ1-2|TRBV9
TGTGCCAGCAGCGTAGTTGGAGGGGCCGGCTATGGCTACACCTTC
CASSVVGGAGYGYTF
>NA|few|TRBJ2-7|TRBV5-5
TGTGCCAGCAGCTTGCAGGGTATGAGCGAGCAGTACTTC
CASSLQGMSEQYF
>TRBD1|once|TRBJ2-7|TRBV5-4
TGTGCCAGCAGCGGCGTACAGGGGGCTCCCGGCGAGCAGTACTTC
CASSGVQGAPGEQYF
>NA|NA|TRBJ1-2|TRBV2
TGTGCCAGCAAGGCGAGGACGGGGAACTATGGCTACACCTTC
CASKARTGNYGYTF
>NA|few|TRBJ2-7|TRBV6-8
TGTGCCAGCAGCTTACGGGACGCCGCCTACGAGCAGTACTTC
CASSLRDAAYEQYF
>NA|NA|TRBJ1-6|TRBV6-1
TGTGCCAGCAGTGAAGTGAGCCAGGGGAATTCACCCCTCCACTTT
CASSEVSQGNSPLHF
>TRBD1|few|TRBJ2-7|TRBV20-1
TGCAGTGCTAGGGGGTCGGGGACAGGGGGGCCCTACGAGCAGTACTTC
CSARGSGTGGPYEQYF
>NA|NA|TRBJ2-1|TRBV30
TGTGCCTGGAGTGGGGGGGCGGGGTACAATGAGCAGTTCTTC
CAWSGGAGYNEQFF
>NA|NA|TRBJ1-2|TRBV27
NA
CARDREGYSCYGYTF
>TRBD2|few|TRBJ2-7|TRBV10-3
TGTGCCATCAGTGGGGCGGATCCGGGACTAGCGGGGGTATACGAGCAGTACTTC
CAISGADPGLAGVYEQYF
>NA|NA|TRBJ1-6|TRBV7-9
TGTGCCAGCCGGGGGGCCGTGAACGGTTCACCCCTCCACTTT
CASRGAVNGSPLHF
>NA|once|TRBJ2-7|TRBV5-1
TGCGCCAGCAGCTTGGGGCAGGTTGACAATGAGCAGTACTTC
CASSLGQVDNEQYF
>TRBD1|NA|TRBJ2-7|TRBV3-1
TGTGCCAGCAGCCTGGGACAGGACACCTACGAGCAGTACTTC
CASSLGQDTYEQYF
>NA|NA|TRBJ2-1|TRBV25-1
TGTGCCAGCAGTGATAGACAGGTCTCCTACAATGAGCAGTTCTTC
CASSDRQVSYNEQFF
>NA|NA|TRBJ2-5|TRBV7-2
TGTACCAGCAGCTTAGCGGGCCGGGGAGAGACCCAGTACTTC
CTSSLAGRGETQYF
>NA|once|TRBJ2-7|TRBV6-2/TRBV6-3
TGTGCCAGCAGTTGCAGCCATCTTGACGGCGAGCAGTACTTC
CASSCSHLDGEQYF
>TRBD1|NA|TRBJ1-6|TRBV5-1
TGCGCCAGCAGGTACGGCGACAGGGGTTCACCCCTCCACTTT
CASRYGDRGSPLHF
>TRBD1|NA|TRBJ2-4|TRBV6-2/TRBV6-3
TGTGCCGGCAGTTACTTACGGGACAGGGCAAAGCCGGAGCAGTACTTC
CAGSYLRDRAKPEQYF
>TRBD1|NA|TRBJ1-6|TRBV7-9
TGTGCCAGCAGCCAAGGACAGGGCTCACCCCTCCACTTT
CASSQGQGSPLHF
>NA|once|TRBJ2-5|TRBV20-1
TGCAGTGCTAGAGGCCGGGTGGGCCTTAAAGAGACCCAGTACTTC
CSARGRVGLKETQYF
>NA|NA|TRBJ1-1|TRBV29-1
TGCAGCGTCGGCGACAGAAGCAACACTGAAGCTTTCTTT
CSVGDRSNTEAFF
>TRBD2|NA|TRBJ2-1|TRBV5-1
TGCGCCATCCTTCAGGGTCCGGGGGGTGAGCAGTTCTTC
CAILQGPGGEQFF
>NA|NA|TRBJ2-5|TRBV11-1
TGTGCCAGCAGCTTAGGACGGGGTGGAGAGACCCAGTGCTTC
CASSLGRGGETQCF
>NA|once|TRBJ1-1|TRBV7-2
TGTGCCAGCAGCGTAATAATGAACACTGAAGCTTTCTTT
CASSVIMNTEAFF
>NA|NA|TRBJ1-2|TRBV7-9
TGTGCCAGCAGCCGGGACACAGATGGCTACACCTTC
CASSRDTDGYTF
>NA|NA|TRBJ1-1|TRBV27
TGTGCCAGCAGGGGGGTTGCGAACACTGAAGCTTTCTTT
CASRGVANTEAFF
>NA|NA|TRBJ2-5|TRBV4-2
TGTGCCAGCAGCCCCTTCGGAGGGGACAAAGAGACCCAGTACTTC
CASSPFGGDKETQYF
>NA|NA|TRBJ1-1|TRBV7-2
TGTGCCAGCAGCCCTGCCGGGGGCACAACTGAAGCTTTCTTT
CASSPAGGTTEAFF
>TRBD2|few|TRBJ2-7|TRBV6-6
TGTGCCAGCAGTTACTCGACCCGGACTAGCGGGGGTTACGAGCAGTACTTC
CASSYSTRTSGGYEQYF
>TRBD2|NA|TRBJ2-1|TRBV6-5
TGTGCCAGCAGAGGACTAGTCGGCCACAATGAGCAGTTCTTC
CASRGLVGHNEQFF
>NA|NA|TRBJ2-4|TRBV7-2
TGTGCCGGCAGCTTAGATTGGGACATTCAGTACTTC
CAGSLDWDIQYF
>NA|NA|TRBJ2-1|TRBV20-1
TGCAGTGCTAGGTCCATCGGGGAGTACAATGAGCAGTTCTTC
CSARSIGEYNEQFF
>NA|few|TRBJ2-7|TRBV7-9
TGTGCCAGCAGCATCCCCGGGTCCAGCTACGAGCAGTACTTC
CASSIPGSSYEQYF
>NA|few|TRBJ2-3|TRBV7-2
TGTGCCAGCAGCAAACCGAGAAGCACAGATACGCAGTATTTT
CASSKPRSTDTQYF
>TRBD1|NA|TRBJ2-5|TRBV7-9
TGTGCCAGCAGCACAGTAGGACAGGGGTCCGTGTCCCAGTACTTC
CASSTVGQGSVSQYF
>TRBD2|many|TRBJ2-2|TRBV30
TGTGCCTGGACCACCGTGGGACACCTAGGACTAGCGGGGGCCCCTGTGGTAACCGGGGAGCTGTTTTTT
CAWTTVGHLGLAGAPVVTGELFF
>TRBD2|once|TRBJ2-3|TRBV7-9
TGTGCCAGCAGCTTAGAAGGCGGCGGGGGGGCGAGAGATACGCAGTATTTT
CASSLEGGGGARDTQYF
>NA|few|TRBJ1-2|TRBV20-1
TGCAGTGCTAGAGATATTGAAGGGGCCCGGACCCTCTATGGCTACACCTTC
CSARDIEGARTLYGYTF
>TRBD1|once|TRBJ1-2|TRBV6-1
TGTGCCAGCAGTGCAATCGACAGGGTCTCGGATGGCTACACCTTC
CASSAIDRVSDGYTF
>NA|NA|TRBJ2-3|TRBV29-1
TGCAGCGTTGAAGATAGGGGTAAGGTCACAGATACGCAGTATTTT
CSVEDRGKVTDTQYF
>NA|once|TRBJ2-1|TRBV29-1
TGCAGCGGGATCTGGTCGGGGGGACATCACAATGAGCAGTTCTTC
CSGIWSGGHHNEQFF
>TRBD2|NA|TRBJ2-1|TRBV4-3
TGCGCCAGCAGTCCTAGCGGGGATTACAATGAGCAGTTCTTC
CASSPSGDYNEQFF
>NA|NA|TRBJ1-2|TRBV7-2
TGTGCCAGCACCGGGTCTGGGGGCTATGGCTACACCTTC
CASTGSGGYGYTF
>NA|NA|TRBJ1-2|TRBV20-1
TGCAGTGCTAGTGTATCGTCCTATGGCTACACCTTC
CSASVSSYGYTF
>NA|NA|TRBJ2-1|TRBV4-3
TGCGCCAGCAGCCAAGGGGGGATGTCCTACAATGAGCAGTTCTTC
CASSQGGMSYNEQFF
>NA|NA|TRBJ2-3|TRBV27
TGTGCCAGCAGTTTGTTGGTGGGGACCCGCACAGATACGCAGTATTTT
CASSLLVGTRTDTQYF
>NA|NA|TRBJ2-7|TRBV7-6
TGTGCCAGCAGCCGGAACCCAGGGGGGAATGAGCAGTACTTC
CASSRNPGGNEQYF